This T cell receptor (beta chain) is drawn from a study of cytomegalovirus exposure and HLA in healthy donors. Findings and limits, study-wide: An observed cluster of highly shared sequence variants was recorded as a likely sequencing artifact. Later analysis demonstrated an association between a missense DCLRE1C variant and TCR beta V- and J-gene trimming.

The study ran its PCR with 60 Vbeta and 13 Jbeta primers. Repertoires were generated with immunoSEQ multiplex PCR, while TCRdb's copy carries only in-frame clones and drops some. Of some 190,000 clones listed, approximately 86% were seen once; the top ten hold less than 0.35%. On this clone itself: Its antigen remains unidentified.

The donors comprised healthy bone marrow donors. The clonotype originates from a woman aged 25 to 39 in good health and CMV-seronegative. The sequenced sample consisted of PBMCs.

CDR3 in amino acids: CASSIPGLTYEQYF. The DNA for the CDR3 is TGTGCCAGCAGCATACCGGGACTTACCTACGAGCAGTACTTC. This rearrangement joins TRBV5-5 to TRBJ2-7; possibly TRBD2 for D (6 bases). Trimming cost V 4 bases and J 2 bases, with 13 bases left between them. The CDR3 extends over 14 amino acids. Germline V lookup: CDR1 SGHKS, CDR2 YYEKEE (reference sequence).